The 15 T cell receptor beta chains below were found in one sample sequenced in a study of Graves' ophthalmopathy and Graves' hyperthyroidism. Amplified material comprised TCR beta CDR3 regions derived from RNA transcripts. HTBI-primed RT-PCR formed the first round, and a multiplex PCR formed the second. One entry per CDR3 protein results from TCRdb running MiXCR on the multiplex PCR reads. This sample has under 800,000 distinct CDR3 sequences, with about 24% found just once. The sample comprised peripheral blood. The source of these receptors is a woman aged 18-30 years with stable Graves' hyperthyroidism. Some clones in this sample may be carry-over from other donors' samples.

This clonotype appeared many times. CDR3 nucleotides: TGTGCCAGCAGTTACTTATTGAACTATGGCTACACCTTC. Amino acid sequence: CASSYLLNYGYTF. The V and J genes are TRBV6-5 and TRBJ1-2; no clear D. Germline lookup yields CDR1 MNHEY and CDR2 SVGAGI. V was pared by 1 base and J by 2 bases, with 5 bases between. This CDR3 region has 13 residues.

This clonotype showed up many times. V is TRBV20-1 and J is TRBJ2-7, with a tentative D call TRBD2 (6 bases). Germline V CDR1 and CDR2: DFQATT, SNEGSKA (reference sequence). The CDR3 is made up of 13 amino acids. The V gene lost 2 bases and the J gene lost 5 bases, with 13 bases spanning the gap. CDR3 loop: CSARLRGLDEQYF. The DNA for the CDR3 is TGCAGTGCTAGATTGCGGGGACTGGACGAGCAGTACTTC.

With respect to this clonotype: The conserved phenylalanine or tryptophan normally closing the CDR3 is absent here, so this likely arose from a read error. The chain employs TRBV4-1 and TRBJ1-3; 7 bases map to TRBD1. The CDR3 covers 15 residues. Germline lookup yields CDR1 MGHRA and CDR2 YSYEKL. V lost 0 bases, J lost 7 bases, and 6 bases stayed unmatched. The CDR3 DNA reads TGCGCCAGCAGCCAAGATAAGGCAGGGGGTAACACCATATATTTA. Its protein is CASSQDKAGGNTIYL.

This clonotype has at least ten counts. The chain carries TRBV20-1 and TRBJ1-5; TRBD1 is a possible D gene (5 bases). This CDR3 is 12 amino acids long. Germline V gives CDR1 DFQATT, CDR2 SNEGSKA (reference sequence). Trimming cost V 1 base and J 5 bases, with 6 bases left between them. The CDR3 sequence: CSARVGDQPQHF. CDR3 sequence (DNA): TGCAGTGCTAGAGTGGGGGATCAGCCCCAGCATTTT.

This chain joins TRBV3-1 and TRBJ2-7; either TRBD1 or TRBD2 may fit D (5 bases each). This CDR3 spans 14 amino acids. CDR1 is LGHDT, CDR2 YNNKEL, per germline (reference sequence). V was shortened by 0 bases and J by 5 bases, with 11 bases between the two germline ends. CDR3 bases: TGTGCCAGCAGCCAAGAGGGGGTATTGCACGAGCAGTACTTC. This encodes CASSQEGVLHEQYF.

This clonotype was recorded at least ten times. The genes are TRBV28 and TRBJ2-7, with D unresolved. The germline gives CDR1 MDHEN, CDR2 SYDVKM. The CDR3 has 13 residues. The V and J ends lost 1 base and 4 bases respectively, with 8 bases between them. CDR3 bases: TGTGCCAGCAGTTTATTAAGGTATTACGAGCAGTACTTC. Its protein is CASSLLRYYEQYF.

The V and J genes are TRBV4-1 and TRBJ1-3; D is unclear. CDR1 and CDR2 from the germline V gene are MGHRA and YSYEKL. CDR3 size: 15 residues. V shed 2 bases and J shed 2 bases, with 10 bases lying between them. CDR3 sequence reads: CASSQRDAAGNTIYF. Here the CDR3 DNA reads TGCGCCAGCAGCCAACGTGACGCCGCTGGAAACACCATATATTTT.

There are many counts of this clonotype. This chain connects TRBV20-1 to TRBJ1-2; 7 nucleotides line up with TRBD1. With V trimmed by 2 bases and J by 2 bases, 8 bases remained unmatched. Germline V gene sequence: CDR1 DFQATT, CDR2 SNEGSKA (reference sequence). CDR3 length: 15 amino acids. The CDR3 reads CSARPHRGANYGYTF. The CDR3 bases are TGCAGTGCTAGACCACACAGGGGAGCGAACTATGGCTACACCTTC.

This clonotype was seen many times. This chain connects TRBV12-3 or TRBV12-4 to TRBJ1-1, with D unclear. Trimming left V 6 bases short and J 0 bases short, with 11 bases between. This CDR3 has 14 amino acids. The CDR3 is CASSRLVMNTEAFF. As DNA, the CDR3 is TGTGCCAGCAGCCGTCTTGTAATGAACACTGAAGCTTTCTTT.

This clonotype was seen many times. V and J are TRBV7-9 and TRBJ2-7; D might be TRBD1 (6 bases). Germline CDR1 and CDR2: SEHNR and FQNEAQ (reference sequence). The CDR3 consists of 14 residues. Trimming removed 1 base at V and 2 bases at J, with 9 bases between. The CDR3 bases are TGTGCCAGCAGCTTAGTCGGACAGCCCTACGAGCAGTACTTC. This sequence encodes CASSLVGQPYEQYF.

Many counts were recorded for this clonotype. The J gene is TRBJ2-4, the V gene TRBV4-1; 9 positions match TRBD1. The V gene end was trimmed by 0 bases and the J gene end by 1 base; junction bases not matched to a gene: 4. CDR1 and CDR2 from the germline V gene are MGHRA and YSYEKL. The CDR3 length is 17 residues. The CDR3 sequence: CASSQDRDRVAKNIQYF. CDR3 coding DNA: TGCGCCAGCAGCCAAGATAGGGACAGGGTTGCCAAAAACATTCAGTACTTC.

At least ten counts were recorded for this clonotype. The chain combines TRBV5-1 with TRBJ1-3; the D gene is possibly TRBD1 (5 bases). The germline V gene encodes CDR1 SGHRS and CDR2 YFSETQ. This CDR3 contains 15 residues. Trimming removed 5 bases from V and 9 bases from J, with 21 bases in between. In DNA form, the CDR3 reads TGCGCCAGCAGAAAGACTGGACAACCCGGCGGCACCATATATTTT. It is translated as CASRKTGQPGGTIYF.

The rearrangement links TRBV2 to TRBJ2-5; no reliable D call. Germline lookup yields CDR1 SNHLY and CDR2 FYNNEI. This CDR3 has 14 amino acids. The CDR3 protein is CVTIWARHFETQYF. CDR3 sequence (DNA): TGTGTCACCATCTGGGCCAGGCATTTCGAGACCCAGTACTTC.

This clonotype came up many times. The chain has TRBV6-2 or TRBV6-3 and TRBJ2-5; D call uncertain. This CDR3 has 12 residues. Germline loops: CDR1 MNHEY, CDR2 SVGEGT. Trimming pared 5 bases from V and 5 bases from J, leaving 9 bases between. CDR3 in amino acids: CASSTSLETQYF. CDR3 coding DNA: TGTGCCAGCAGTACTTCCCTTGAGACCCAGTACTTC.

This clonotype was seen many times. The rearrangement uses TRBV20-1 and TRBJ1-3; D gene unclear. The ends were cut back, 1 base at V and 0 bases at J, with 4 bases in the middle. The CDR3 extends over 13 amino acids. Germline V gene sequence: CDR1 DFQATT, CDR2 SNEGSKA (reference sequence). This CDR3 is CSARVPSGNTIYF. The CDR3 bases are TGCAGTGCTAGAGTCCCCTCTGGAAACACCATATATTTT.